A single sample gave rise to the 3 T cell receptor beta chains below, sequenced in a study of blood T cell repertoires in COVID-19. Here immunoSEQ multiplex PCR was the method, and the copy in TCRdb shows in-frame clones only, minus some. The data contain roughly 30,000 clones, almost 90% of them singletons. Sequenced input: peripheral blood. The source is a man aged 55 to 69 with active COVID-19.

This chain joins TRBV7-9 and TRBJ1-2; 8 bases line up with TRBD1. Germline V gene lookup returns CDR1 SEHNR and CDR2 FQNEAQ (reference sequence). V shed 5 bases and J 11 bases; nucleotides not matched to a gene: 13. The CDR3 consists of 14 residues. As DNA, the CDR3 is TGTGCCAGCAGCCGGGCTGAGACAGGGGATTTGTACACCTTC. Its translation is CASSRAETGDLYTF.

The chain links TRBV9 to TRBJ1-4; TRBD1 is a possible D gene (5 bases). V was trimmed by 0 bases and J by 7 bases, leaving 19 bases between them. Germline V lookup: CDR1 SGDLS, CDR2 YYNGEE. This CDR3 comprises 17 residues. The CDR3 DNA reads as TGTGCCAGCAGCGTAGGAATAGTTGGGACTGATGGTGAAAAACTGTTTTTT. This encodes CASSVGIVGTDGEKLFF.

The J gene is TRBJ1-1, the V gene TRBV7-9; D is ambiguous. The CDR3 has 13 residues. Trimming left V 1 base short and J 1 base short, with 4 bases between. CDR1 is SEHNR and CDR2 is FQNEAQ in the germline V gene (reference sequence). Here the CDR3 reads CASSLEQNTEAFF. The CDR3 DNA sequence: TGTGCCAGCAGCTTAGAACAGAACACTGAAGCTTTCTTT. Full variable domain (rest looked up from reference TRBV7-9 and TRBJ1-1): DTGVSQNPRHKITKRGQNVTFRCDPISEHNRLYWYRQTLGQGPEFLTYFQNEAQLEKSRLLSDRFSAERPKGSFSTLEIQRTEQGDSAMYLCASSLEQNTEAFFGQGTRLTVV.